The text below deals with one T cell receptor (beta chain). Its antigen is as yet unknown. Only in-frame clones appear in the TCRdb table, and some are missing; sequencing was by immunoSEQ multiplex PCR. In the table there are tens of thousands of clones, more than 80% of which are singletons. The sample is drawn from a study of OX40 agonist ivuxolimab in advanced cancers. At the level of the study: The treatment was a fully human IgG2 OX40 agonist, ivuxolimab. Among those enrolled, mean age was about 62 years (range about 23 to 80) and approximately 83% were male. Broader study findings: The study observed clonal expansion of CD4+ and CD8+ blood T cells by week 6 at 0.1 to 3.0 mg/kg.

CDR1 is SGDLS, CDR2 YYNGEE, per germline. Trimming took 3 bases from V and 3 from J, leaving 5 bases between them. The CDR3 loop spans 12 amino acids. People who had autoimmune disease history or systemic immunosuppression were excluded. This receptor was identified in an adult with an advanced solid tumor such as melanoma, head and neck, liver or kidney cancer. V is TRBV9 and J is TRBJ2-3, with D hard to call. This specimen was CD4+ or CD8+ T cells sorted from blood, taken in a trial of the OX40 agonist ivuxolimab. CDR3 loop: CASSASTDTQYF. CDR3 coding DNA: TGTGCCAGCAGCGCCTCGACAGATACGCAGTATTTT. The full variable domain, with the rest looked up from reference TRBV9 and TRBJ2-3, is DSGVTQTPKHLITATGQRVTLRCSPRSGDLSVYWYQQSLDQGLQFLIQYYNGEERAKGNILERFSAQQFPDLHSELNLSSLELGDSALYFCASSASTDTQYFGPGTRLTVL.